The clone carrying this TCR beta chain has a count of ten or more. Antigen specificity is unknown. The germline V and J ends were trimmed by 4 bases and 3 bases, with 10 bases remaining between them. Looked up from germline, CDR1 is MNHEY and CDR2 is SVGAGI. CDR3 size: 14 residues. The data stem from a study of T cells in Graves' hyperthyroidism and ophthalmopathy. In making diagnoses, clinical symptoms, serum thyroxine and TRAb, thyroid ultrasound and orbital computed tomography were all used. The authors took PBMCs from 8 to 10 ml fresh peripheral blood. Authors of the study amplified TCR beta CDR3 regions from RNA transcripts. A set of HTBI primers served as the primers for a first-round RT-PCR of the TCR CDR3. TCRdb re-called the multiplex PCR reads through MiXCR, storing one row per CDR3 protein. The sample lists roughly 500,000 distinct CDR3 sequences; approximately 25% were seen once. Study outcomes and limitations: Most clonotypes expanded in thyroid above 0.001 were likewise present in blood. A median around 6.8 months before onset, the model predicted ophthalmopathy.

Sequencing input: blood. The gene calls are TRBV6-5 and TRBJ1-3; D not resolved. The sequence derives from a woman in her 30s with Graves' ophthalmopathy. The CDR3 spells CASSLEARGNTIYF. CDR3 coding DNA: TGTGCCAGCAGTTTGGAGGCCCGTGGAAACACCATATATTTT.